These T cell receptor beta chains were read from a single sample in a study of vaccination and CD4 T cells after COVID-19. TCRdb independently ran MiXCR on the PCR reads; one entry per CDR3 protein. Here the sample spans over 14,000 distinct CDR3 sequences, less than 35% being singletons. Antigens for these TCRs are unknown. The sample consisted of CD4+ T cells from blood, cultured in vitro, taken before SARS-CoV-2 vaccination. These receptor sequences come from a human donor who received a COVID-19 vaccine. Each CDR3 is given with its conserved first and last residue. A D gene is named only where the DNA matches it firmly.

D gene	J gene	V gene	CDR3 protein
TRBD2	TRBJ2-1	TRBV24-1	CATSDSGLAAGNEQFF
TRBD1	TRBJ1-6	TRBV6-5	CASSYGDRGRSPLHF
TRBD1	TRBJ1-2	TRBV19	CASSIEGTGAGYTF
.	TRBJ1-5	TRBV7-2	CASSLVWGGAHSNQPQHF
.	TRBJ1-1	TRBV30	CAWTNLDSLNTEAFF
.	TRBJ1-1	TRBV19	CASSIQGTEAFF
.	TRBJ1-2	TRBV20-1	CSARHGRDPKGGGYTF
.	TRBJ1-1	TRBV7-3	CASSLGGGTEAFF
TRBD2	TRBJ2-5	TRBV12-3/TRBV12-4	CASSTTSGGARETQYF
TRBD1	TRBJ1-3	TRBV7-9	CASSSGTAGNTIYF
.	TRBJ1-1	TRBV7-9	CASSFINGNTEAFF
TRBD2	TRBJ2-3	TRBV20-1	CSASLAGGTDTQYF
TRBD1	TRBJ2-5	TRBV7-9	CASSFRDSQETQYF
.	TRBJ1-2	TRBV28	CASSLSGPRGYTF
.	TRBJ1-5	TRBV6-1	CASSEGWQNSNQPQHF
TRBD1	TRBJ1-5	TRBV6-1	CAQQGQIAYSNQPQHF
TRBD2	TRBJ2-5	TRBV5-1	CASSLVGLTSGQETQYF
TRBD1	TRBJ2-5	TRBV5-6	CASSFRGPQETQYF
TRBD2	TRBJ2-3	TRBV12-3/TRBV12-4	CASKVAGDGTDTQYF
.	TRBJ2-2	TRBV30	CAWSVYHLGGELFF
.	TRBJ2-7	TRBV18	CASSPRGSGSLEQYF
TRBD1	TRBJ2-5	TRBV12-3/TRBV12-4	CASSLTGGGTQYF
.	TRBJ2-5	TRBV15	CATSRGLGALETQYF
.	TRBJ1-5	TRBV7-2	CASSPSGPSRDQPQHF
.	TRBJ2-1	TRBV7-9	CASSRGGGVSNEQFF
.	TRBJ1-5	TRBV20-1	CSASRNSNQPQHF
.	TRBJ1-2	TRBV5-1	CASSFRGPEGGYTF
.	TRBJ1-1	TRBV7-2	CASSLGVIIRTEAFF
TRBD1	TRBJ1-2	TRBV19	CASSIADRGTYGYTF
.	TRBJ1-2	TRBV29-1	CSVEEGQGHGYTF
.	TRBJ1-1	TRBV10-3	CASINDVLMNTEAFF
TRBD2	TRBJ2-3	TRBV9	CASSVSLAGAGTDTQYF
TRBD1	TRBJ2-7	TRBV5-5	CASSNQGAEQYF
.	TRBJ1-2	TRBV6-1	CASRFRRDSNYGYTF
.	TRBJ1-3	TRBV12-3/TRBV12-4	CASSFRRGGNTIYF
.	TRBJ1-1	TRBV23-1	CASSRTGDTEAFF
TRBD1	TRBJ2-5	TRBV29-1	CSVERTGLETQYF
.	TRBJ2-3	TRBV12-3/TRBV12-4	CASSYTGPNADTQYF
TRBD1	TRBJ2-5	TRBV30	CAWSPRTGIQETQYF
TRBD2	TRBJ2-5	TRBV30	CACQRTSGETQYF
.	TRBJ1-2	TRBV29-1	CSVGDVGGGYTF
TRBD2	TRBJ2-3	TRBV7-8	CASSSGLAGTDTQYF
.	TRBJ1-1	TRBV7-2	CASSLALSSGEAFF
.	TRBJ1-2	TRBV12-3/TRBV12-4	CVSSLLGRGTSSSYGYTF
.	TRBJ1-1	TRBV21-1	CASSKGPGTKTEAFF
.	TRBJ2-3	TRBV6-5	CASSYSGGGRDTQYF